Given below is one T cell receptor beta chain in context. Primed by a sample-barcoded 5' primer and a J-beta primer mix, a second PCR proceeded for about 6 to 11 cycles. From the 5' RACE reads, TCRdb called clonotypes with MiXCR, one entry per CDR3 protein. The repertoire holds over 500,000 distinct CDR3 sequences, about 29% seen once, with 3% to 4.5% in the top ten. The source of the sample is a study of blood T cells in healthy people across ages. The length of the CDR3 is 15 residues. The germline CDR1 and CDR2 sequences are SGDLS and YYNGEE. This sample also belongs to another study, concerning T cells of mothers and their children.

The source material was blood. The origin of this receptor is a boy between 2 and 15 years old in good health. V is TRBV9 and J is TRBJ2-5, with D perhaps matching TRBD1 (6 bases). The J call may be in error: the DNA end matches TRBJ2-1 better. The chain's CDR3 is CASSVAGHKSDEQFF. CDR3 DNA sequence: TGTGCCAGCAGCGTAGCGGGACATAAATCCGATGAGCAGTTCTTC.